This T cell receptor (beta chain) was identified in a study of blood T cell repertoires in COVID-19. V lost 4 bases, J lost 4 bases, and 12 bases lay in between. The CDR3 consists of 14 residues. Germline CDR1 SGHTS, CDR2 YDEGEE. Libraries were prepared by immunoSEQ multiplex PCR; TCRdb keeps only in-frame clonotypes and omits some of them. Of fewer than 95,000 clones in the sample, roughly 78% were seen once. The sequencing sample was made of peripheral blood. This receptor was identified in a woman older than 75 with acute or convalescent COVID-19. The chain carries TRBV5-8 and TRBJ1-3; D may be TRBD1 (5 bases). CDR3 bases: TGTGCCAGCAGCCTCGGGACTGCAGGAAACACCATATATTTT. It encodes CASSLGTAGNTIYF. Using reference TRBV5-8 and TRBJ1-3 for the parts outside the CDR3, the full variable domain is EAGVTQSPTHLIKTRGQQATLRCSPISGHTSVYWYQQALGLGLQFLLWYDEGEERNRGNFPPRFSGRQFPNYSSELNVNALELEDSALYLCASSLGTAGNTIYFGEGSWLTVV.